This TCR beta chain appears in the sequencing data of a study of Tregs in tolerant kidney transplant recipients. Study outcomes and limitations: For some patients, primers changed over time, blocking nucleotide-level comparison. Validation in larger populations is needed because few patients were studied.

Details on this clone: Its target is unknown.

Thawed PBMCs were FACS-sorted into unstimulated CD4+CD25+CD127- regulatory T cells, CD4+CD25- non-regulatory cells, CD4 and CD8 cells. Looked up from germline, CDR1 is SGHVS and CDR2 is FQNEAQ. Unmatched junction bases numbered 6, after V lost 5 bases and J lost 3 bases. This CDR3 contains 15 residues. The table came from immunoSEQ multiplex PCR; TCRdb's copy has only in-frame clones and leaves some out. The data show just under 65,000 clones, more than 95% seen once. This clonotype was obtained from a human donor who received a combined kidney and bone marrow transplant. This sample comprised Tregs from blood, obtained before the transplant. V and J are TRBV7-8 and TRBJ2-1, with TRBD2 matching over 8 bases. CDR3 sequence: CASSQPGLDYNEQFF. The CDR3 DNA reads TGTGCCAGCAGCCAGCCGGGACTAGACTACAATGAGCAGTTCTTC. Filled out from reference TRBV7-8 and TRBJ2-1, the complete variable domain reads GAGVSQSPRYKVAKRGQDVALRCDPISGHVSLFWYQQALGQGPEFLTYFQNEAQLDKSGLPSDRFFAERPEGSVSTLKIQRTQQEDSAVYLCASSQPGLDYNEQFFGPGTRLTVL.